These T cell receptor beta chains were read from a single sample in a study of shared clonotypes between healthy human individuals. Sequencing was performed with immunoSEQ multiplex PCR; in TCRdb, only in-frame clones are kept and a portion is missing. The sample includes around 2,000,000 clones, 95% of them seen just once. Sequencing was done on a sample of naive CD4+ T cells sorted from blood. These receptors all stem from a man younger than 35 in good health. The CDR3 runs from the conserved cysteine through the conserved F or W. The D gene is left open where the match is weak. Expanded clones are given a class, and other clones once, few, many or no size at all.

TRBV7-2	TRBD1	TRBJ1-2	.	TGTGCCAGCAGCTTAGAGGCAGGGGGCCTGTATGGCTACACCTTC	CASSLEAGGLYGYTF
TRBV6-6	.	TRBJ2-7	.	TGTGCCAGCGGGAGGGGGCCGGTCGAGCAGTACTTC	CASGRGPVEQYF
TRBV5-1	.	TRBJ1-1	.	TGCGCCAGCAGCTTGGAAGGGAGAGGGGTGAACACTGAAGCTTTCTTT	CASSLEGRGVNTEAFF
TRBV5-4	TRBD2	TRBJ2-5	.	TGTGCCAGCAGCGACGTGACTAGCGGGGGTACCCAGTACTTC	CASSDVTSGGTQYF
TRBV27	TRBD1	TRBJ2-7	.	TGTGCCAGCACCAACACAGGGGAATCCTACGAGCAGTACTTC	CASTNTGESYEQYF
TRBV27	TRBD1	TRBJ1-1	.	TGTGCCAGCAGTAAGGACAGGGTAAACACTGAAGCTTTCTTT	CASSKDRVNTEAFF
TRBV11-2	.	TRBJ2-6	.	TGTGCCAGCAGCTTTCCCTCTGGGGCCAACGTCCTGACTTTC	CASSFPSGANVLTF
TRBV6-1	.	TRBJ1-1	.	TGTGCCAGCAGAACCCGGGTGACGGGCACTGAAGCTTTCTTT	CASRTRVTGTEAFF
TRBV10-3	TRBD1	TRBJ1-2	.	TGTGCCATCTGGACAGGGAAAGAATATGGCTACACCTTC	CAIWTGKEYGYTF
TRBV11-2	.	TRBJ2-5	.	TGTGCCAGCATCGGGGCCTCGGAGACCCAGTACTTC	CASIGASETQYF
TRBV15	.	TRBJ1-6	.	TGTGCCACCAGCAGAGTTTCAGACCATAGACTTTCACCCCTCCACTTT	CATSRVSDHRLSPLHF
TRBV5-1	.	TRBJ1-5	.	TGCGCCAGCAGCTTGGAAGGGGCGAGCAATCAGCCCCAGCATTTT	CASSLEGASNQPQHF
TRBV9	.	TRBJ2-2	.	TGTGCCAGCAGCGTAGACACTCACACCGGGGAGCTGTTTTTT	CASSVDTHTGELFF
TRBV10-1	.	TRBJ2-1	.	TGCGCCAGCAGTGTAGGAGGCGGGGTGAAATACAATGAGCAGTTCTTC	CASSVGGGVKYNEQFF
TRBV29-1	.	TRBJ2-7	.	TGCAGCGTTGGGGGCAGATTCTCCTACGAGCAGTACTTC	CSVGGRFSYEQYF
TRBV9	TRBD1	TRBJ2-3	.	TGTGCCAGCAGCGCCGGGACAGGTGAACTCCCGCAGTATTTT	CASSAGTGELPQYF
TRBV18	TRBD2	TRBJ2-7	.	TGTGCCAGCTCACCGAGGACTAGCGGGGAGTACGAGCAGTACTTC	CASSPRTSGEYEQYF
TRBV11-2	.	TRBJ2-7	.	TGTGCCAGCAGCTTAGGACAGAGCTCCTACGAGCAGTACTTC	CASSLGQSSYEQYF
TRBV18	.	TRBJ1-4	.	TGTGCCAGCTCGCCACGGGAGGGGCGAACTAATGAAAAACTGTTTTTT	CASSPREGRTNEKLFF
TRBV19	TRBD1	TRBJ1-4	.	TGTGCCAGTAGTAAACAGGGGGTGAAGGAAAAACTGTTTTTT	CASSKQGVKEKLFF
TRBV7-2	.	TRBJ1-1	.	TGTGCCAGCTTCAAAACGACGCGGGTGGCTGAAGCTTTCTTT	CASFKTTRVAEAFF
TRBV27	.	TRBJ1-1	.	TGTGCCAGCCGCCGGGCGGGGGCGGCCACTGAAGCTTTCTTT	CASRRAGAATEAFF
TRBV9	.	TRBJ2-7	once	TGTGCCAGCAGCGTAGATATAGGGGGTAGGAACGAGCAGTACTTC	CASSVDIGGRNEQYF
TRBV2	.	TRBJ2-5	.	TGTGCCACAGAGCGGTCCGCGTACCAAGAGACCCAGTACTTC	CATERSAYQETQYF
TRBV10-1	.	TRBJ2-2	.	TGCGCCAGCAGTTATTACAGGTTGAACACCGGGGAGCTGTTTTTT	CASSYYRLNTGELFF
TRBV4-1	.	TRBJ2-1	.	TGCGCCAGCAGCCAAGACGATAGTATGTCGTCCTACAATGAGCAGTTCTTC	CASSQDDSMSSYNEQFF
TRBV9	.	TRBJ1-6	.	TGTGCCAGCAGCGTAGAGGCACACACCAATTCACCCCTCCACTTT	CASSVEAHTNSPLHF
TRBV7-9	.	TRBJ2-3	.	TGTGCCAGCAGCCCCCGCGAGGGAAGCACAGATACGCAGTATTTT	CASSPREGSTDTQYF
TRBV6-1	TRBD1	TRBJ1-5	.	TGTGCCAGCAGGGGGACAGTCCCCAATCAGCCCCAGCATTTT	CASRGTVPNQPQHF
TRBV19	TRBD2	TRBJ2-7	.	TGTGCCAGTAGCGGGACTAGCACCTCCTACGAGCAGTACTTC	CASSGTSTSYEQYF
TRBV30	.	TRBJ1-5	once	TGTGCCTGGAGTGAGCGGGGAAATCAGCCCCAGCATTTT	CAWSERGNQPQHF
TRBV5-1	.	TRBJ1-2	.	TGCGCCAGCAGCACGGCCCCGACAGATTCTAACTATGGCTACACCTTC	CASSTAPTDSNYGYTF
TRBV7-2	.	TRBJ1-6	.	TGTGCCAGCAGCTCTCCGGGGCTGAGCTCCTATAATTCACCCCTCCACTTT	CASSSPGLSSYNSPLHF
TRBV27	.	TRBJ1-1	.	TGTGCCAGCAGTCGAAACTTAGTCGGAAACACTGAAGCTTTCTTT	CASSRNLVGNTEAFF
TRBV25-1	TRBD2	TRBJ2-4	.	TGTGCCAGCAGTGACTCTAGCGGGGGGCAAAACATTCAGTACTTC	CASSDSSGGQNIQYF
TRBV7-9	TRBD1	TRBJ1-2	.	TGTGCCAGCAGCAGAGGACAGGGAGATTATGGCTACACCTTC	CASSRGQGDYGYTF
TRBV9	TRBD2	TRBJ2-3	.	TGTGCCAGCAGCGTAGCAGGCGGGAGGGAGACAGATACGCAGTATTTT	CASSVAGGRETDTQYF
TRBV5-1	.	TRBJ1-1	.	TGCGCCAGCAGCTTGTATCCAGGAAACACTGAAGCTTTCTTT	CASSLYPGNTEAFF
TRBV30	.	TRBJ2-7	once	TGTGCCTGGAGTGCCGGAACAGGGAGCTACGAGCAGTACTTC	CAWSAGTGSYEQYF
TRBV7-2	TRBD1	TRBJ1-5	.	TGTGCCAGCAGCCCCGACAGGGGGATTGCTCAGCCCCAGCATTTT	CASSPDRGIAQPQHF
TRBV25-1	.	TRBJ2-3	.	TGTGCCAGCAGTTTGGACCCAAGCGGCGCCACAGATACGCAGTATTTT	CASSLDPSGATDTQYF
TRBV19	TRBD1	TRBJ2-2	.	TGTGCCAGTAGTTTAGGACAGGGCAACCGGGAGCTGTTTTTT	CASSLGQGNRELFF
TRBV10-1	.	TRBJ2-5	.	TGCGCCAGCAGTACCGGTACAGCCCAAGAGACCCAGTACTTC	CASSTGTAQETQYF
TRBV7-2	.	TRBJ1-1	.	TGTGCCAGCAGCTTAGGCAGTGAAGCTTTCTTT	CASSLGSEAFF
TRBV12-2	.	TRBJ1-5	.	TGTGCAAGTCGCTTAGCCCCGGGGAATTACAGGGGAGGAGGGAACAATCAGCCCCAGCATTTT	CASRLAPGNYRGGGNNQPQHF
TRBV18	.	TRBJ2-7	.	TGTGCCAGCTCACCCCCGAGCAGATCGGCCTACGAGCAGTATTTC	CASSPPSRSAYEQYF
TRBV28	.	TRBJ2-7	.	TGTGCCAGCAGTAGAGCTAGGGGCTACGAGCAGTACTTC	CASSRARGYEQYF
TRBV18	.	TRBJ2-5	.	TGTGCCAGCTCACCGTCGGGTGGGAAGGTCCAAGAGACCCAGTACTTC	CASSPSGGKVQETQYF
TRBV19	.	TRBJ2-5	.	TGTGCCAGTAGTATTCAGCCGGGGGGCTTAGAGACCCAGTACTTC	CASSIQPGGLETQYF
TRBV30	.	TRBJ2-3	.	TGTGCCTGGAGTGCTACAATCCGGGGGGATACGCAGTATTTT	CAWSATIRGDTQYF
TRBV7-2	TRBD1	TRBJ2-7	.	TGTGCCAGCAGTAGGATCGGGACAGCCCGGGACGAGCAGTACTTC	CASSRIGTARDEQYF
TRBV30	.	TRBJ1-6	.	TGTGCCTGGAGTGTAGATCATAATTCACCCCTCCACTTT	CAWSVDHNSPLHF
TRBV5-1	.	TRBJ2-1	.	TGCGCCAGCAGCCCGGCCCAGGGTTGGTATGAGCAGTTCTTC	CASSPAQGWYEQFF
TRBV2	.	TRBJ2-1	.	TGTGCCAGCAGTGAAGAGGTTGGCGGGATCAAGTTCTTC	CASSEEVGGIKFF
TRBV19	.	TRBJ2-7	.	TGTGCCAGTAGTAGTGTCTACGAGCAGTACTTC	CASSSVYEQYF